These T cell receptor beta chains were read from a single sample in a study of cytomegalovirus exposure and HLA in healthy donors. TCRdb's table, derived via immunoSEQ multiplex PCR, lists solely in-frame clones and lacks some. The sample has 95,000 to 150,000 clones, around 94% seen once. Specimen: PBMCs. The origin of the receptors is a woman under 30 in good health and CMV-seronegative. Both conserved end residues are part of each CDR3. Each record gives: J gene, clone size, D gene, V gene, CDR3 DNA, CDR3 protein. The D gene is left open where the match is weak. Some rows have no size entry. The others give once, few or many, or a class for an expanded clone.

TRBJ2-6	-	-	TRBV29-1	TGCAGCGTTACAGCCTCTGGGGCCAACGTCCTGACTTTC	CSVTASGANVLTF
TRBJ1-1	-	-	TRBV6-5	TGTGCCAGCAGACTGTACAGGGATTTCACTGAAGCTTTCTTT	CASRLYRDFTEAFF
TRBJ1-4	few	-	TRBV29-1	TGCAGCGTTTTAGGGTTCGGGGGTGAAAAACTGTTTTTT	CSVLGFGGEKLFF
TRBJ1-1	-	-	TRBV11-2	TGTGCCAGCAGCTTCGGTTCTGAAGCTTTCTTT	CASSFGSEAFF
TRBJ2-1	-	TRBD2	TRBV7-2	TGTGCCAGCAGCTTAGCTCTAGCGGGAGGGCCGTCCTACAATGAGCAGTTCTTC	CASSLALAGGPSYNEQFF
TRBJ1-2	-	-	TRBV5-1	TGCGCCAGCAGCTTGGTGGGCCAGGTCTATGGCTACACCTTC	CASSLVGQVYGYTF
TRBJ1-6	-	-	TRBV14	TGTGCCAGCAGCCAAGAACTCTACGGGTGGGGCACCCTAAAGTCTCCTTATAATTCACCCCTCCACTTT	CASSQELYGWGTLKSPYNSPLHF
TRBJ2-3	-	TRBD2	TRBV28	TGTGCCAGCAGTTTGTTCTATCGGGGGGGCCCGGATACGCAGTATTTT	CASSLFYRGGPDTQYF
TRBJ2-5	-	-	TRBV5-1	TGCGCCAGCAGCCACCGTTTGGGGGCCCAAGAGACCCAGTACTTC	CASSHRLGAQETQYF
TRBJ1-3	once	-	TRBV7-3	TGTGCCAGCAGCTTAACGGGGGGTACTGGAAACACCATATATTTT	CASSLTGGTGNTIYF
TRBJ2-5	-	-	TRBV30	TGTGCCTGGAGTGTAGCCAGGCAAGAGACCCAGTACTTC	CAWSVARQETQYF
TRBJ2-2	-	-	TRBV28	TGTGCCAGCAGTGGGCGTAACACCGGGGAGCTGTTTTTT	CASSGRNTGELFF
TRBJ1-2	-	TRBD1	TRBV5-4	TGTGCCAGCAGCTCGGGACAGGAGGTCTATGGCTACACCTTC	CASSSGQEVYGYTF
TRBJ2-1	-	TRBD2	TRBV28	TGTGCCAGCAGTGATGCTAGCGGGGGGGGCAATGAGCAGTTCTTC	CASSDASGGGNEQFF
TRBJ2-1	-	-	TRBV9	TGTGCCAGCAGCCCGTACCGGGAGACTGAGCAGTTCTTC	CASSPYRETEQFF
TRBJ1-3	-	-	TRBV7-2	TGTGCCAGCAGCTTAGAGCCAGGTTCTGGAAACACCATATATTTT	CASSLEPGSGNTIYF
TRBJ2-3	once	TRBD1	TRBV5-6	TGTGCCAGCAGCCTACAGGGGGCGTTAGCAGATACGCAGTATTTT	CASSLQGALADTQYF
TRBJ1-1	-	TRBD1	TRBV5-1	TGCGCCAGCAGCTTGGTTGGGACAGCGAAATTAAAGAACACTGAAGCTTTCTTT	CASSLVGTAKLKNTEAFF
TRBJ1-1	-	-	TRBV7-9	TGTGCCAGCAGCCCCAGGTCCACTGAAGCTTTCTTT	CASSPRSTEAFF
TRBJ2-3	once	TRBD1	TRBV5-1	TGCGCCAGCAGCTTGGGAGGGGGCGAAAAGCAGTATTTT	CASSLGGGEKQYF
TRBJ2-7	-	TRBD1	TRBV15	TGTGCCACCAGCAGTTCCGGGACAGCGTTATACGAGCAGTACTTC	CATSSSGTALYEQYF
TRBJ2-5	-	TRBD1	TRBV5-5	TGTGCCAGCAGCACCCACAGGGGTGGGAAAGAGACCCAGTACTTC	CASSTHRGGKETQYF
TRBJ1-1	-	TRBD1	TRBV29-1	TGCAGCGTTGAGGGACAGCAGAACACTGAAGCTTTCTTT	CSVEGQQNTEAFF
TRBJ2-1	-	-	TRBV7-3	TGTGCCAGTAGCATGAGCTCCTACAATGAGCAGTTCTTC	CASSMSSYNEQFF
TRBJ1-2	once	-	TRBV30	TGTGCCTGGAGGAACCAGGTTGCGAACTATGGCTACACCTTC	CAWRNQVANYGYTF
TRBJ2-3	-	-	TRBV27	TGTGCCAGCAGGCTTAGCGGATCTAGCACAGATACGCAGTATTTT	CASRLSGSSTDTQYF
TRBJ2-2	-	TRBD1	TRBV19	TGTGCCAGTAGTATTAACCCAACAGGGGGCCACGGGGAGCTGTTTTTT	CASSINPTGGHGELFF
TRBJ1-2	-	-	TRBV9	TGTGCCAGCAGCGTCGGGGGGAATGGCTACACCTTC	CASSVGGNGYTF
TRBJ1-4	-	TRBD1	TRBV2	TGTGCCAGCAGTAACGGACAGGGGGCTGAAAAACTGTTTTTT	CASSNGQGAEKLFF
TRBJ1-5	few	-	TRBV2	TGTGCCAGCGGCTCGAGCAATCAGCCCCAGCATTTT	CASGSSNQPQHF
TRBJ1-1	once	-	TRBV19	TGTGCCAGTAGTATCCAGGGTCGAGGCACTGAAGCTTTCTTT	CASSIQGRGTEAFF
TRBJ2-5	-	TRBD1	TRBV6-4	TGTGCCAGCAGTCCTGGACAGGGGGCAACGGAGACCCAGTACTTC	CASSPGQGATETQYF
TRBJ2-3	-	TRBD2	TRBV30	TGTGCCTGGACCTCCGGGAGGGCCCCTACGCAGTATTTT	CAWTSGRAPTQYF
TRBJ1-5	-	-	TRBV28	TGTGCCAGCAGTCCGCCCAGGGGTAACAATCAGCCCCAGCATTTT	CASSPPRGNNQPQHF
TRBJ1-2	-	TRBD1	TRBV18	TGTGCCAGCTCACTGAAAGGACAGGGGTTCTATGGCTACACCTTC	CASSLKGQGFYGYTF
TRBJ2-7	-	TRBD1	TRBV28	TGTGCCAGCAATTCTTGGGTGGGACAGAACTCCTACGAGCAGTACTTC	CASNSWVGQNSYEQYF
TRBJ2-5	-	-	TRBV28	TGTGCCAGCAGACCCCGCGGTTCGGGGGAAGAGACCCAGTACTTC	CASRPRGSGEETQYF
TRBJ2-3	-	-	TRBV7-8	TGTGCCAGCAGCATAAACGTCCTAGCGAGATCCACAGATACGCAGTATTTT	CASSINVLARSTDTQYF
TRBJ1-1	once	-	TRBV4-2	TGTGCCAGCAGCCAAGATATGGGGCGCTGGGCTTTCTTT	CASSQDMGRWAFF
TRBJ2-7	-	-	TRBV6-5	TGTGCCAGCAGTGCCCCGGGAGACTACGAGCAGTACTTC	CASSAPGDYEQYF
TRBJ2-7	few	-	TRBV7-3	TGTGCCAGCAGCTTAGGGGGGACTTACGAGCAGTACTTC	CASSLGGTYEQYF
TRBJ1-2	-	-	TRBV7-9	TGTGCCAGCGATGATGAGGACACCAACTATGGCTACACCTTC	CASDDEDTNYGYTF
TRBJ2-1	-	-	TRBV7-9	TGTGCCAGCAGCACGGATGATGCGGGCGATGAGCAGTTCTTC	CASSTDDAGDEQFF
TRBJ2-7	once	-	TRBV19	TGTGCCAGTAAACCCGGGACACTTTTAAGGGACGAGCAGTACTTC	CASKPGTLLRDEQYF
TRBJ2-5	-	-	TRBV27	TGTGCCAGCAGTTTATCGAGGGGGGGCCGACAAGAGACCCAGTACTTC	CASSLSRGGRQETQYF
TRBJ2-5	-	-	TRBV9	TGTGCCAGCAGCGGACTTGAGGGTTACCAAGAGACCCAGTACTTC	CASSGLEGYQETQYF
TRBJ1-5	-	TRBD1	TRBV6-5	TGTGCCAGCAGTTACTCAAACACAGGGGGCAATCAGCCCCAGCATTTT	CASSYSNTGGNQPQHF
TRBJ2-3	-	TRBD2	TRBV7-2	TGTGCCAGCAGCTTGAAGCGGGGGGCAGATACGCAGTATTTT	CASSLKRGADTQYF
TRBJ1-4	-	-	TRBV30	TGTGCCTGGGGCACGCATGGCATCCTTGAAAAACTGTTTTTT	CAWGTHGILEKLFF
TRBJ2-1	-	TRBD2	TRBV11-3	TGTGCCAGCAGCCAGAACCGGACTAGCGGGAGAACTTTTTTCAGTGAGCAGTTCTTC	CASSQNRTSGRTFFSEQFF
TRBJ1-1	-	TRBD1	TRBV2	TGTGCCAGCAGTCGGGACAGGGCCTCCTTCAGGGCTGAAGCTTTCTTT	CASSRDRASFRAEAFF
TRBJ2-7	-	TRBD1	TRBV30	TGTGCCTGGAGGGGGACAGAGCAATACGAGCAGTACTTC	CAWRGTEQYEQYF
TRBJ1-1	-	TRBD1	TRBV6-5	TGTGCCAGCAGTTCTTGGACAGGGTGGACTGAAGCTTTCTTT	CASSSWTGWTEAFF
TRBJ2-7	-	TRBD1	TRBV13	TGTGCCAGCAGCGACAGGGGGCTGAGCTCCTACGAGCAGTACTTC	CASSDRGLSSYEQYF
TRBJ1-3	-	-	TRBV6-5	TGTGCCAGCAGCTGGGCCTCTGGAAACACCATATATTTT	CASSWASGNTIYF